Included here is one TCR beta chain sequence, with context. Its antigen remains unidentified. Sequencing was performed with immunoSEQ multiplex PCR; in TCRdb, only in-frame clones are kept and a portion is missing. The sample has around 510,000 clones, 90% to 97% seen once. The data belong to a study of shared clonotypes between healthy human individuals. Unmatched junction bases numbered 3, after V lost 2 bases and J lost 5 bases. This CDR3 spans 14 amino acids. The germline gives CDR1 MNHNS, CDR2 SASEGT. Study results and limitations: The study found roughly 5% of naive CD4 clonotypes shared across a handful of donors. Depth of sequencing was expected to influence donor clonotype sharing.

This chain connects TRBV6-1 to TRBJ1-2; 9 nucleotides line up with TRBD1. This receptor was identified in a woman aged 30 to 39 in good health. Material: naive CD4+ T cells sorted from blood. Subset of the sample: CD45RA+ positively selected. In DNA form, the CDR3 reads TGTGCCAGCAGTGAACCGGGACAGGGATATGGCTACACCTTC. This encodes CASSEPGQGYGYTF.